This TCR beta chain was observed in a study of cytomegalovirus exposure and HLA in healthy donors. Study-level background: For the approximately 360 genotyped donors, more than 65% fell within the Caucasian-associated ancestry cluster.

Germline lookup yields CDR1 KGHSH and CDR2 LQKENI. The CDR3 consists of 16 residues. The V gene end was trimmed by 4 bases and the J gene end by 1 base; junction bases not matched to a gene: 8. On this clone: The antigen is not known.

Study-level points and caveats: Certain indistinguishable V segments, among them TRBV6-2 and TRBV6-3, were excluded. Presence/absence analyses treated sequencing depth as roughly uniform across donors. Within an earlier analysis, most TCR beta V segments proved productive either about 87% or about 30% of the time.

Use of 60 Vbeta and 13 Jbeta primers characterized the PCR. TCRdb keeps only in-frame clones here, not all; method: immunoSEQ multiplex PCR. The sample lists roughly 200,000 clones; roughly 80% were seen once. Sequencing was carried out using PBMCs. This receptor was obtained from a boy between 10 and 17 years old in good health and CMV-seronegative. The genes are TRBV18 and TRBJ1-1; the match to TRBD1 covers 8 bases. The CDR3 loop reads CASSLTQGVPNTEAFF. CDR3 bases: TGTGCCAGCTCACTTACACAGGGGGTTCCGAACACTGAAGCTTTCTTT.